These 32 T cell receptor beta chains were sequenced from one sample in a study of T-cell memory formation after mild COVID-19. TCRdb ran MiXCR on the 5' RACE reads and lists one entry per CDR3 protein. Among roughly 600,000 distinct CDR3 sequences, 15% to 20% were seen once, and the ten largest hold 12%. The sample taken for sequencing was PBMCs or a T cell subset sorted from them (not recorded which). These receptors were obtained from an adult woman who had mild COVID-19 (a few samples of this study predate the infection). Cell type and time point are not known.

This rearrangement joins TRBV7-9 to TRBJ2-1; 7 bases are a match to TRBD1. The ends lost 1 base at V and 5 bases at J; junction bases unmatched: 5. The CDR3 is 15 amino acids. CDR1 is SEHNR and CDR2 is FQNEAQ in the germline V gene (reference sequence). The CDR3, as DNA: TGTGCCAGCAGCTTAGAGATGGGACAGAACAATGAGCAGTTCTTC. This encodes CASSLEMGQNNEQFF.

This clonotype has just a few counts. The chain couples TRBV7-2 to TRBJ1-5, with TRBD1 matching over 9 bases. The germline CDR1 and CDR2 sequences are SGHTA and FQGNSA. V lost 5 bases and J lost 5; bases outside the gene matches: 4. The CDR3 is made up of 14 amino acids. The CDR3 sequence is CASSPRTGDQPQHF. CDR3 sequence (DNA): TGTGCCAGCAGCCCACGGACAGGGGATCAGCCCCAGCATTTT. The whole variable domain, remainder taken from reference TRBV7-2 and TRBJ1-5, is GAGVSQSPSNKVTEKGKDVELRCDPISGHTALYWYRQSLGQGLEFLIYFQGNSAPDKSGLPSDRFSAERTGGSVSTLTIQRTQQEDSAVYLCASSPRTGDQPQHFGDGTRLSIL.

This clonotype was picked up many times. The chain carries TRBV5-1 and TRBJ2-7, with 7 bases fitting TRBD1. Trimming removed 5 bases from V and 3 bases from J; junction bases left unmatched: 11. There are 15 residues in the CDR3. Germline CDR1 and CDR2: SGHRS and YFSETQ. The CDR3 reads CASRGSNRGNYEQYF. The CDR3, as DNA: TGCGCCAGCAGGGGATCTAACAGGGGTAACTACGAGCAGTACTTC. The full variable domain, rest sourced from reference TRBV5-1 and TRBJ2-7, is KAGVTQTPRYLIKTRGQQVTLSCSPISGHRSVSWYQQTPGQGLQFLFEYFSETQRNKGNFPGRFSGRQFSNSRSEMNVSTLELGDSALYLCASRGSNRGNYEQYFGPGTRLTVT.

The CDR3 loop reads CATSDLGSDTDTQYF. CDR3 nucleotides: TGTGCCACCAGTGATTTGGGTTCGGACACAGATACGCAGTATTTT. V and J are TRBV24-1 and TRBJ2-3; D gene uncertain. The V end was cut by 0 bases, the J end by 2 bases, with 8 bases between. Germline V gene lookup returns CDR1 KGHDR and CDR2 SFDVKD. This CDR3 is 15 amino acids long.

The chain combines TRBV6-5 with TRBJ2-1; D perhaps matches TRBD2 (6 bases). There are 15 residues in the CDR3. Trimming took off 2 bases at V and 3 bases at J, with 11 bases between the two ends. Germline lookup yields CDR1 MNHEY and CDR2 SVGAGI. CDR3 nucleotide sequence: TGTGCCAGCAGTTACCGGGAGAGAAGCTACAATGAGCAGTTCTTC. Translating gives CASSYRERSYNEQFF.

This clonotype was recorded a few times. The rearrangement uses TRBV10-3 and TRBJ2-7; 9 nucleotides align to TRBD1. Germline lookup yields CDR1 ENHRY and CDR2 SYGVKD. The CDR3 runs 15 residues. The junction had 4 bases not matched to a gene; V was cut back by 4 bases and J by 0 bases. CDR3 in amino acids: CAISAGTGSSYEQYF. The CDR3 coding sequence is TGTGCCATCAGTGCGGGGACAGGGAGCTCCTACGAGCAGTACTTC.

This clonotype was detected ten times or more. CDR3 amino acids: CASSPRTGRGTDTQYF. Here the CDR3 DNA reads TGTGCCAGCAGCCCGAGGACAGGGAGGGGCACAGATACGCAGTATTTT. The V gene is TRBV7-8, the J gene TRBJ2-3; the D gene is possibly TRBD1 (8 bases). CDR1 and CDR2 (germline): SGHVS, FQNEAQ. The CDR3 covers 16 residues. The V end lost 5 bases, the J end lost 1 base, and 16 bases lay between the germline ends.

This clonotype was counted a few times. V is TRBV5-1 and J is TRBJ2-7, with TRBD1 matching over 9 bases. V lost 4 bases, J lost 5 bases, and 7 bases stayed unmatched. This CDR3 is 14 amino acids long. Per germline, CDR1 SGHRS and CDR2 YFSETQ. The CDR3 nucleotides read TGCGCCAGCAGCCTAGGGACAGGGTCCCACGAGCAGTACTTC. Its protein is CASSLGTGSHEQYF.

The CDR3 DNA is TGTGCCAGCAGCCCCCGGGGGGGGTTTCAGCAAGAGACCCAGTACTTC. Translating gives CASSPRGGFQQETQYF. This chain links TRBV7-9 with TRBJ2-5; TRBD2 agrees at 8 bases. The J segment lost 2 bases and the V segment lost 5 bases, leaving 10 bases of the junction unmatched. The CDR3 loop spans 16 amino acids. CDR1 SEHNR and CDR2 FQNEAQ come from the germline V gene (reference sequence).

The chain recombines TRBV24-1 with TRBJ2-3; D could derive from TRBD1 or TRBD2 (5 bases each). The V gene's germline CDR1 is KGHDR and CDR2 SFDVKD. CDR3 size: 15 residues. V was pared by 7 bases and J by 0 bases, with 13 bases between. The CDR3 spells CATSYSGRSTDTQYF. The CDR3 region has the DNA TGTGCCACCAGCTACTCGGGGCGCAGCACAGATACGCAGTATTTT.

The chain has TRBV6-5 and TRBJ2-7, with D uncertain. Germline lookup yields CDR1 MNHEY and CDR2 SVGAGI. The CDR3 runs 15 residues. Trimming took 0 bases from V and 2 from J, leaving 11 bases between them. Written as DNA, the CDR3 is TGTGCCAGCAGTTACTCCAGCATCACCCCCTACGAGCAGTACTTC. Translating it yields CASSYSSITPYEQYF.

This clonotype was observed at least ten times. This chain uses TRBV14 with TRBJ2-2; 14 positions match TRBD2. Germline V gives CDR1 SGHDN, CDR2 FVKESK. J was trimmed by 3 bases and V by 3 bases; bases with no gene match: 3. The CDR3 covers 17 residues. CDR3 DNA sequence: TGTGCCAGCAGCCACCCGGGACTAGCGGGAGACACCGGGGAGCTGTTTTTT. Amino acids: CASSHPGLAGDTGELFF.

The CDR3 reads CSVRPGQGYEQYF. The CDR3 DNA reads as TGCAGCGTACGGCCGGGACAGGGCTACGAGCAGTACTTC. The chain has TRBV29-1 and TRBJ2-7; 9 bases line up with TRBD1. Per the germline V gene, CDR1 is SQVTM and CDR2 is ANQGSEA. V was pared by 6 bases and J by 3 bases, with 6 bases of the junction left unmatched. The CDR3 has 13 residues.

The chain links TRBV7-2 to TRBJ1-1; D unresolved. This CDR3 has 13 amino acids. CDR1 SGHTA and CDR2 FQGNSA come from the germline V gene. V was clipped by 5 bases and J by 6 bases, with 13 bases between them. The CDR3 region has the DNA TGTGCCAGCAGCATCTCGCCCAAGGCTGAAGCTTTCTTT. It codes for CASSISPKAEAFF.

The chain joins TRBV11-3 to TRBJ2-3, with a tentative D call TRBD2 (5 bases). CDR1 and CDR2 (germline): SGHNT, YENEEA. The V end was cut by 2 bases, the J end by 5 bases, with 8 bases between. This CDR3 comprises 13 residues. DNA for the CDR3: TGTGCCAGCAGCTTAACCGGGGAAGATACGCAGTATTTT. Its translation: CASSLTGEDTQYF.

A few counts support this clonotype. J is TRBJ1-1 and V is TRBV19; TRBD1 is a possible D gene (6 bases). Germline values: CDR1 LNHDA, CDR2 SQIVND (reference sequence). This CDR3 is built from 13 residues. Trimming removed 5 bases at V and 8 bases at J, with 15 bases between. The CDR3 is CASSAWTEGEAFF. In nucleotides, the CDR3 is TGTGCCAGTAGTGCATGGACAGAGGGCGAAGCTTTCTTT.

This chain uses TRBV2 with TRBJ2-3; no definite D call. The CDR3 runs 16 residues. CDR1 SNHLY and CDR2 FYNNEI come from the germline V gene. Trimming left V 3 bases short and J 0 bases short, with 13 bases between. CDR3 nucleotides: TGTGCCAGCAGTGACCGCGCGGCCCCTAGCACAGATACGCAGTATTTT. Translation: CASSDRAAPSTDTQYF.

The chain is built from TRBV11-3 and TRBJ2-7, with 8 bases lining up with TRBD2. CDR1 is SGHNT and CDR2 is YENEEA in the germline V gene. V dropped 0 bases and J dropped 5; count of bases not matched to a gene: 12. The CDR3 runs to 17 residues. CDR3 sequence reads: CASSLDLSGEELHEQYF. Here the CDR3 DNA reads TGTGCCAGCAGCTTAGATCTTAGCGGGGAAGAACTCCACGAGCAGTACTTC.

The chain has TRBV29-1 and TRBJ1-1; D perhaps matches TRBD1 (6 bases). V shed 7 bases and J shed 6 bases, with 18 bases lying between them. Germline V CDR1 and CDR2: SQVTM, ANQGSEA. This CDR3 spans 13 amino acids. CDR3 region: CSGARGQGPEAFF. For the CDR3, the DNA is TGCAGCGGGGCTCGGGGGCAGGGCCCTGAAGCTTTCTTT.

V usage is TRBV19 and J usage is TRBJ2-7; possibly TRBD1 or TRBD2 for D (5 bases each). CDR1 is LNHDA and CDR2 is SQIVND in the germline V gene (reference sequence). Trimming left V 10 bases short and J 2 bases short, with 15 bases between. The CDR3 loop spans 13 amino acids. CDR3 sequence reads: CATAGTPTYEQYF. CDR3 in DNA: TGTGCCACCGCCGGGACGCCAACCTACGAGCAGTACTTC.

The chain recombines TRBV2 with TRBJ2-5, with TRBD2 matching over 12 bases. The CDR3 has 16 amino acids. In germline, CDR1 is SNHLY, CDR2 FYNNEI. The V gene end was trimmed by 7 bases and the J gene end by 5 bases; junction bases not matched to a gene: 11. The CDR3: CASTRLAGVTEETQYF. CDR3 in DNA: TGTGCCAGCACGAGACTAGCGGGGGTCACCGAGGAGACCCAGTACTTC.

The chain links TRBV25-1 to TRBJ1-2; D is unclear. The CDR3 is 13 residues long. Trimming cost V 5 bases and J 2 bases, with 9 bases left between them. Looked up from germline, CDR1 is MGHDK and CDR2 is SYGVNS. The CDR3 here is CASSMTENYGYTF. The CDR3 nucleotides read TGTGCCAGCAGTATGACGGAGAACTATGGCTACACCTTC.

This clonotype was recorded a few times. This chain joins TRBV10-3 and TRBJ2-1; 7 bases align to TRBD1. Germline V CDR1 and CDR2: ENHRY, SYGVKD. V trimming: 2 bases; J trimming: 2 bases; junction bases outside the gene matches: 3. The CDR3 covers 15 residues. CDR3 region: CAISEEGAAYNEQFF. The CDR3 nucleotides are TGTGCCATCAGTGAGGAGGGGGCCGCCTACAATGAGCAGTTCTTC.

This clonotype was detected a few times. The chain carries TRBV12-3 or TRBV12-4 and TRBJ2-1; TRBD2 matches at 9 bases. J was trimmed by 4 bases and V by 3 bases; bases with no gene match: 10. The CDR3 loop spans 17 amino acids. The CDR3 region has the DNA TGTGCCAGCAGTTTCCCCCCACCTAGCGGGGATTACAATGAGCAGTTCTTC. Translated, it gives CASSFPPPSGDYNEQFF.

This clonotype has only a few counts. The chain is built from TRBV7-8 and TRBJ1-2; D gene uncertain. The V gene lost 1 base and the J gene lost 8 bases, with 11 bases spanning the gap. The germline CDR1 and CDR2 sequences are SGHVS and FQNEAQ. The CDR3 has 13 residues. The CDR3 nucleotides read TGTGCCAGCAGCTTAGGGGGAGCCTGGGGCTACACCTTC. It encodes CASSLGGAWGYTF.

This clonotype was counted ten times or more. The J gene is TRBJ2-7, the V gene TRBV5-8, with D possibly TRBD1 on 6 matching bases. This CDR3 comprises 8 residues. Germline V CDR1 and CDR2: SGHTS, YDEGEE. The CDR3 protein is CASNQGLV. Here the CDR3 DNA reads TGTGCCAGCAACCAGGGGTTAGTC.

V and J are TRBV30 and TRBJ2-5; 8 positions match TRBD1. The germline V gene encodes CDR1 GTSNPN and CDR2 SVGIG (reference sequence). The V segment lost 3 bases and the J segment 0 bases; nucleotides outside the gene matches: 18. This CDR3 spans 19 amino acids. In DNA, the CDR3 is TGTGCCTGGAGATGGACTGGACAGGGTAAACCCCGGTACCAAGAGACCCAGTACTTC. Translating gives CAWRWTGQGKPRYQETQYF.

The sample holds a few counts of this clonotype. This CDR3 is CAWYAGGGPYNEQFF. DNA for the CDR3: TGTGCCTGGTACGCGGGAGGAGGACCCTACAATGAGCAGTTCTTC. J is TRBJ2-1 and V is TRBV30; 8 positions match TRBD2. Germline V lookup: CDR1 GTSNPN, CDR2 SVGIG (reference sequence). This CDR3 is built from 15 residues. V shed 5 bases and J 2 bases; nucleotides not matched to a gene: 8. The variable domain in full, with the rest retrieved from reference TRBV30 and TRBJ2-1, is SQTIHQWPATLVQPVGSPLSLECTVEGTSNPNLYWYRQAAGRGLQLLFYSVGIGQISSEVPQNLSASRPQDRQFILSSKKLLLSDSGFYLCAWYAGGGPYNEQFFGPGTRLTVL.

The J gene is TRBJ2-7, the V gene TRBV9; 8 nucleotides align to TRBD1. The CDR3 totals 14 residues. V shed 0 bases, J shed 7 bases, and the junction held 6 bases outside the gene matches. Germline values: CDR1 SGDLS, CDR2 YYNGEE. The CDR3 nucleotides read TGTGCCAGCAGCGTAGGGCAGGGGGCGGAAGAGCAGTACTTC. Protein sequence: CASSVGQGAEEQYF.

V and J are TRBV6-2 or TRBV6-3 and TRBJ2-2, with D hard to call. Germline V gives CDR1 MNHEY, CDR2 SVGEGT. The CDR3 totals 14 residues. The V and J ends lost 0 bases and 5 bases respectively, with 7 bases between them. In DNA, the CDR3 is TGTGCCAGCAGTTACTCTACGGCTACCGGGGAGCTGTTTTTT. It encodes CASSYSTATGELFF.

The V and J genes are TRBV20-1 and TRBJ1-4; D unclear. The CDR3 extends over 15 amino acids. V was pared by 0 bases and J by 6 bases, with 14 bases between. The germline CDR1 and CDR2 sequences are DFQATT and SNEGSKA (reference sequence). CDR3 region: CSARDTRVGDEKLFF. CDR3 nucleotides: TGCAGTGCTAGAGATACTCGGGTTGGGGATGAAAAACTGTTTTTT.

This clonotype occurred many times. The chain carries TRBV5-1 and TRBJ2-2, with D possibly TRBD2 on 6 matching bases. The germline CDR1 and CDR2 sequences are SGHRS and YFSETQ. V dropped 2 bases and J dropped 6 bases, with 8 bases sitting between them. The CDR3 is 13 residues long. CDR3 in amino acids: CASSFAGSGELFF. In nucleotides, the CDR3 is TGCGCCAGCAGCTTTGCGGGGTCCGGGGAGCTGTTTTTT.